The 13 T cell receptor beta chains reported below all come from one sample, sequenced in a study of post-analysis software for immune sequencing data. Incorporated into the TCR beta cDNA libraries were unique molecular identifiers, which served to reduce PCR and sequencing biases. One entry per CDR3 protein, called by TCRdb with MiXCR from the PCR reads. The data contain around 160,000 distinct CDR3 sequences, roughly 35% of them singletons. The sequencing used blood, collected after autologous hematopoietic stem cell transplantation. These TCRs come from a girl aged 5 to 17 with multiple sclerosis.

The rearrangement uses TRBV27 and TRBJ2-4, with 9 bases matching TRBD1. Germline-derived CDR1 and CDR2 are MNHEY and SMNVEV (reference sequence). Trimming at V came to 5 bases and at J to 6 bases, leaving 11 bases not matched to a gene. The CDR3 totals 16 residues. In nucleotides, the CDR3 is TGTGCCAGCAGTCGAGTCGGGACAGGGCGGATAAACATTCAGTACTTC. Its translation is CASSRVGTGRINIQYF.

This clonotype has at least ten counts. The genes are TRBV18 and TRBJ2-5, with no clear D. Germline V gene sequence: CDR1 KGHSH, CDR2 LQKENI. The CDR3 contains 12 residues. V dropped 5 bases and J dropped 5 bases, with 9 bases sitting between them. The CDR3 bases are TGTGCCAGCTCATCCACTCCGGAGACCCAGTACTTC. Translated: CASSSTPETQYF.

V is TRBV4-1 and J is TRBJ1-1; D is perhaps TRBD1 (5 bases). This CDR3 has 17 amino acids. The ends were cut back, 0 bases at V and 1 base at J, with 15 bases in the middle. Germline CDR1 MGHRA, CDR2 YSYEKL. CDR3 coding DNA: TGCGCCAGCAGCCAAGATCTTTTCTGTACAGGGAACACTGAAGCTTTCTTT. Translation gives CASSQDLFCTGNTEAFF.

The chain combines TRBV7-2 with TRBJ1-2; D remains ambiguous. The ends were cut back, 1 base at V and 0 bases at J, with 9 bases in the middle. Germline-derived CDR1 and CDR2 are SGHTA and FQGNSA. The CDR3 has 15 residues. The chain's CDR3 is CASSLGATPNYGYTF. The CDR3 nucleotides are TGTGCCAGCAGCTTAGGTGCAACCCCTAACTATGGCTACACCTTC. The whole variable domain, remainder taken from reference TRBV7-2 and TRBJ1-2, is GAGVSQSPSNKVTEKGKDVELRCDPISGHTALYWYRQSLGQGLEFLIYFQGNSAPDKSGLPSDRFSAERTGGSVSTLTIQRTQQEDSAVYLCASSLGATPNYGYTFGSGTRLTVV.

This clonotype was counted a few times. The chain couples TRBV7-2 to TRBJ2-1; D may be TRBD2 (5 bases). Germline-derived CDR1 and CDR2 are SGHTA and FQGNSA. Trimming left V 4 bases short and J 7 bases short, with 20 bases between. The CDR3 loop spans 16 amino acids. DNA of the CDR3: TGTGCCAGCAGCTCCTCCAAGCGGCCGATGGAAAATGAGCAGTTCTTC. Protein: CASSSSKRPMENEQFF.

The CDR3 is CASNLAGGEETQYF. The CDR3 nucleotides are TGCGCCAGCAACCTAGCGGGGGGAGAAGAGACCCAGTACTTC. This chain connects TRBV5-1 to TRBJ2-5; the match to TRBD2 covers 11 bases. Trimming cost V 6 bases and J 3 bases; bases outside gene matches: 4. The CDR3 extends over 14 amino acids. Germline values: CDR1 SGHRS, CDR2 YFSETQ.

The CDR3 loop is CASSLGARTQETQYF. Written as DNA, the CDR3 is TGTGCCAGCAGCTTGGGGGCTAGGACCCAAGAGACCCAGTACTTC. J is TRBJ2-5 and V is TRBV7-2; D is possibly TRBD1 (6 bases). Per germline, CDR1 SGHTA and CDR2 FQGNSA. The CDR3 is 15 residues long. Between the trimmed V and J ends, which lost 3 bases and 1 base, there was a span of 12 bases.

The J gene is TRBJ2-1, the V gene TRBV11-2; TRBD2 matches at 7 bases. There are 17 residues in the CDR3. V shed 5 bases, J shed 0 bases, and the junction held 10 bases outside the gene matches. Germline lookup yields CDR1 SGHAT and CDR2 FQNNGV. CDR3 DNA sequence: TGTGCCAGCAGCCCACGACTAGCTGCTAGCTCCTACAATGAGCAGTTCTTC. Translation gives CASSPRLAASSYNEQFF.

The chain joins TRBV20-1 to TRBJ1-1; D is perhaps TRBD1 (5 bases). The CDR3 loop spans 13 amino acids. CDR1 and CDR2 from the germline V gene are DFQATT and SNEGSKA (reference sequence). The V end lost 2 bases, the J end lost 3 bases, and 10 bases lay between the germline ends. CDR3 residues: CSARKTVDTEAFF. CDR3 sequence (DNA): TGCAGTGCTAGAAAGACAGTTGACACTGAAGCTTTCTTT.

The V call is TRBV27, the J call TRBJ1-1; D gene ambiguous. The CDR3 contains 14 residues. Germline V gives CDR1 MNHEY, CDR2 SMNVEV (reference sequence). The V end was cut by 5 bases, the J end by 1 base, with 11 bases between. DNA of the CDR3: TGTGCCAGCAGTCCCGGCATGGAGAACACTGAAGCTTTCTTT. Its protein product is CASSPGMENTEAFF.

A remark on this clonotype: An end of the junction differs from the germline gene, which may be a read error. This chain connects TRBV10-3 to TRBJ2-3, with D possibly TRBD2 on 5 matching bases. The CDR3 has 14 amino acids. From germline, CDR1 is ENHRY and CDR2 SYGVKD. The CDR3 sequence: CAISARTSTDTRYF. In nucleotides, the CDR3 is TGTGCCATCAGTGCCAGGACTTCTACAGATACGCGGTATTTT.

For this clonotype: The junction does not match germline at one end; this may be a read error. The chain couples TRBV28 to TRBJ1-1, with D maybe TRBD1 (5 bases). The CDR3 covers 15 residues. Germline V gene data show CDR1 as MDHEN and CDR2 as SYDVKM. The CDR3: CAGSSTEGMNTEAFF. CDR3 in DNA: TGTGCCGGCAGTTCGACAGAGGGCATGAACACTGAAGCTTTCTTT.

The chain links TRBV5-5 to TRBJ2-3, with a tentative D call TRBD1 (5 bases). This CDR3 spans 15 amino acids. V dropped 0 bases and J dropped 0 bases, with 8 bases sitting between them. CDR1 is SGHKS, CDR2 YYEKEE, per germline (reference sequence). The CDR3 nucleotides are TGTGCCAGCAGCTTGGATAGGACAAGCACAGATACGCAGTATTTT. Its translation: CASSLDRTSTDTQYF.